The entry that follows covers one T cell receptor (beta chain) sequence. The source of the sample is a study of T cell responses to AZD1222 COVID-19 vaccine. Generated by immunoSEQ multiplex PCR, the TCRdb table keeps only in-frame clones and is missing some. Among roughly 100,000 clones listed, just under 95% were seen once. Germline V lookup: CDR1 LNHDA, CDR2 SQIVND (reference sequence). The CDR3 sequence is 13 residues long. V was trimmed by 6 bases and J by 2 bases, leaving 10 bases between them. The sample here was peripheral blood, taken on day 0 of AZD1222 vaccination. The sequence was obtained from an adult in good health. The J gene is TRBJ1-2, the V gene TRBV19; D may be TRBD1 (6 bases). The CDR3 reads CASSPDRNYGYTF. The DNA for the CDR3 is TGTGCCAGTAGCCCGGACAGAAACTATGGCTACACCTTC.